This paragraph covers one T cell receptor beta chain sequence. Its antigen has not been determined. Base quality data are lacking; no much larger clone is found one base away. The sample belongs to a study of T cell changes during pregnancy in multiple sclerosis (dated by TCRdb to between 2018 and 2020). Broadly, across the study: In women with multiple sclerosis, the researchers looked at how the T cell repertoire shifted as pregnancy progressed.

V is reduced by 0 bases and J by 11 bases, leaving a spacing of 10 bases between them. The CDR3 sequence holds 12 residues, the cysteine and phenylalanine included. This entry keeps only the CDR3 DNA: 36 bases, framed from base 1. Taken from the germline V gene, the CDR1 and CDR2 loops are MDHEN and SYDVKM. The library was produced with the immunoSEQ multiplex PCR assay. This is the immuneACCESS table as TCRdb keeps it, with only in-frame sequences that have V and J called. A part of the clones is gone; compared with another copy, unresolved V genes explain less than half, and the rest is unexplained. The sample table shows 65,000 to 85,000 clones, and roughly 93% are seen once. Together, the top ten hold roughly 1.5% of the sample.

The rearranged segments are TRBV28 and TRBJ1-1; confidence is insufficient to name the D gene. The sample here was peripheral blood, taken in the third trimester of pregnancy. The source of this sequence is a female donor with multiple sclerosis, enrolled in a pregnancy study. The DNA is as follows: TGTGCCAGCAGTTTATGGCGACAAAGGGCTTTCTTT. It translates to CASSLWRQRAFF.